This TCR beta chain was recovered during a study of control samples from healthy donors and cancer patients (dated by TCRdb to about 2020). Library preparation was by the immunoSEQ multiplex PCR assay. TCRdb took this table from immuneACCESS and kept in-frame rearrangements with V and J called. Such tables lack part of the clones; where checked against another copy, unresolved V genes explain under half of the gap, and the rest is unexplained. The sample data list more than 10,000 clones, and roughly 94% of these were observed just once. The biggest ten clones account for 25% to 30% of the sample. As for this clone: Its binding antigen is unknown. The sample holds no much larger clone one base away, and base qualities are not on file.

The CDR3 sequence holds 19 residues, the cysteine and phenylalanine included. Of the read, only the CDR3 DNA is kept; its 57 bases are in frame from base 1. Trimming accounts for 0 bases at V and 0 bases at J, while the number of junction bases matched to no gene is 11. The germline V gene gives CDR1 as MGHRA and CDR2 as YSYEKL. The chain joins TRBV4-1 to TRBJ2-3; 8 nucleotides in the junction match TRBD2. Specimen: PBMCs. The sequence was collected from a man in his 70s with head and neck cancer. The DNA sequence is given as TGCGCCAGCAGCCAAGAGGGCGGGGGGCACCTTATTAGCACAGATACGCAGTATTTT. The resulting protein is CASSQEGGGHLISTDTQYF.